This TCR beta chain stems from a study of OX40 agonist ivuxolimab in advanced cancers. Trimming left V 8 bases short and J 2 bases short, with 9 bases between. Germline CDR1 and CDR2: LGHNT and FRNRAP. CDR3 length: 13 amino acids. Profiled with immunoSEQ multiplex PCR; TCRdb holds only in-frame clones, not every one. There are approximately 64,000 clones in the sample; 85% occur only once, and 3% to 4% lies in the top ten. The sample was CD4+ or CD8+ T cells sorted from blood, taken in a trial of the OX40 agonist ivuxolimab. The TCR comes from an adult with an advanced solid tumor such as melanoma, head and neck, liver or kidney cancer. V is TRBV12-5 and J is TRBJ2-2, with a weak D call TRBD2 (5 bases). CDR3 sequence reads: CASCDYNTGELFF. Written as DNA, the CDR3 is TGTGCTAGTTGTGACTACAACACCGGGGAGCTGTTTTTT.